This T cell receptor beta chain was recorded in a study of shared T cell receptors in the human thymus. Some clones are missing from TCRdb's copy, which holds only in-frame ones; the method was immunoSEQ multiplex PCR. The table includes under 450,000 clones, around 93% detected once. Trimming stripped 5 bases from V and 1 base from J, with 20 bases between. The CDR3 has 17 amino acids. Germline V gene sequence: CDR1 SGHAT, CDR2 FQNNGV. The sequenced material came from thymocytes. The chain couples TRBV11-2 to TRBJ1-1, with D unclear. This clonotype was sampled from a human donor. Here the CDR3 reads CASSPPLNSVGNTEAFF. CDR3 DNA: TGTGCCAGCAGCCCACCCCTAAATTCCGTTGGGAACACTGAAGCTTTCTTT. Based on the CDR3 plus reference TRBV11-2 and TRBJ1-1, the full variable domain is EAGVAQSPRYKIIEKRQSVAFWCNPISGHATLYWYQQILGQGPKLLIQFQNNGVVDDSQLPKDRFSAERLKGVDSTLKIQPAKLEDSAVYLCASSPPLNSVGNTEAFFGQGTRLTVV.